A single sample gave rise to the 13 T cell receptor beta chains below, sequenced in a study of T cells in narcolepsy. Produced via immunoSEQ multiplex PCR; TCRdb's table is partial and in-frame only. Of about 20,000 clones in the sample, roughly 87% were seen once. The sample consisted of memory (CD45RA-) CD4+ T cells from blood. The receptors were sampled from a human donor in good health.

This clone came up a few times. This rearrangement joins TRBV7-3 to TRBJ2-2; D is unresolved. The germline gives CDR1 SGHTA, CDR2 FQGTGA. V dropped 7 bases and J dropped 1 base, with 10 bases sitting between them. This CDR3 is 14 amino acids long. The CDR3 spells CASTPNGNTGELFF. As DNA, the CDR3 is TGTGCCAGCACCCCAAATGGGAACACCGGGGAGCTGTTTTTT.

The V call is TRBV6-5, the J call TRBJ1-1, with 7 bases that match TRBD1. Germline assignment: CDR1 MNHEY and CDR2 SVGAGI. This CDR3 comprises 15 residues. V lost 2 bases and J lost 0; bases outside the gene matches: 3. The CDR3 sequence is CASSYRRGLNTEAFF. The CDR3 DNA follows: TGTGCCAGCAGTTACCGCAGGGGGTTGAACACTGAAGCTTTCTTT.

This chain uses TRBV7-2 with TRBJ1-3, with a weak D call TRBD1 (6 bases). V was shortened by 3 bases and J by 0 bases, with 9 bases between the two germline ends. This CDR3 spans 15 amino acids. CDR1 and CDR2 from the germline V gene are SGHTA and FQGNSA. CDR3 sequence: CASSFRGFSGNTIYF. As DNA, the CDR3 is TGTGCCAGCAGCTTCAGGGGCTTCTCTGGAAACACCATATATTTT.

This chain connects TRBV7-2 to TRBJ2-1, with 15 bases lining up with TRBD2. This CDR3 comprises 17 residues. Trimming took 5 bases from V and 7 from J; bases not matched to a gene: 9. Germline V gene data show CDR1 as SGHTA and CDR2 as FQGNSA. CDR3 DNA sequence: TGTGCCAGCAGCCTTATCCCCGGGACTAGCGGGAGGAATGAGCAGTTCTTC. This codes for CASSLIPGTSGRNEQFF. Variable domain in full (rest from reference TRBV7-2 and TRBJ2-1): GAGVSQSPSNKVTEKGKDVELRCDPISGHTALYWYRQSLGQGLEFLIYFQGNSAPDKSGLPSDRFSAERTGGSVSTLTIQRTQQEDSAVYLCASSLIPGTSGRNEQFFGPGTRLTVL.

This clone was recorded a few times. The rearrangement joins TRBV7-8 to TRBJ2-7, with TRBD2 matching 7 bases. The CDR3 consists of 13 residues. The V gene's germline CDR1 is SGHVS and CDR2 FQNEAQ. J lost 2 bases, V lost 8 bases, and 6 bases had no gene match. The CDR3 DNA reads as TGTGCCAGCCGGACTAGATTAGCCTACGAGCAGTACTTC. This encodes CASRTRLAYEQYF.

This rearrangement joins TRBV7-2 to TRBJ2-7, with D tentatively TRBD1 or TRBD2 (5 bases each). Trimming took 5 bases from V and 6 from J, leaving 20 bases between them. Per the germline V gene, CDR1 is SGHTA and CDR2 is FQGNSA. The CDR3 is 15 residues long. The CDR3 DNA is TGTGCCAGCAGCGTCCGGGGACCTCCGGTCTCCGAGCAGTACTTC. Its protein is CASSVRGPPVSEQYF. The full variable domain, completed using reference TRBV7-2 and TRBJ2-7, is GAGVSQSPSNKVTEKGKDVELRCDPISGHTALYWYRQSLGQGLEFLIYFQGNSAPDKSGLPSDRFSAERTGGSVSTLTIQRTQQEDSAVYLCASSVRGPPVSEQYFGPGTRLTVT.

The V and J genes are TRBV12-5 and TRBJ1-1; D is undetermined. V lost 1 base, J lost 1 base, and 10 bases lay in between. CDR1 is LGHNT, CDR2 FRNRAP, per germline. The CDR3 is 15 amino acids. This chain's CDR3 is CASGLATSGNTEAFF. The CDR3 nucleotides read TGTGCTAGTGGTTTGGCGACCTCAGGGAACACTGAAGCTTTCTTT.

The chain recombines TRBV5-1 with TRBJ2-3, with TRBD2 identical over 8 bases. This CDR3 contains 15 residues. Germline V CDR1 and CDR2: SGHRS, YFSETQ. The trim removed 3 bases at V and 3 bases at J, leaving 6 bases unmatched. The CDR3 coding sequence is TGCGCCAGCAGCTCGTCGGGACTAGAGACAGATACGCAGTATTTT. Translated: CASSSSGLETDTQYF.

The chain carries TRBV6-6 and TRBJ1-4; 9 positions agree with TRBD1. V gave up 4 bases and J gave up 6 bases; unmatched junction bases: 3. Germline V gene data show CDR1 as MNHNY and CDR2 as SVGAGI (reference sequence). The CDR3 runs to 14 residues. The CDR3 bases are TGTGCCAGCAGTTCCCGGACAGGGGATGAAAAACTGTTTTTT. Translation gives CASSSRTGDEKLFF.

The DNA for the CDR3 is TGCGCCAGCAGCCAAGTCCCTGGGACGGGCTATGGCTACACCTTC. This translates into CASSQVPGTGYGYTF. J is TRBJ1-2 and V is TRBV4-1; TRBD1 might be the D (5 bases). CDR3 size: 15 residues. Per germline, CDR1 MGHRA and CDR2 YSYEKL. Trimming removed 1 base at V and 4 bases at J, with 13 bases between.

The chain carries TRBV6-1 and TRBJ2-7; the D is unclear. The germline gives CDR1 MNHNS, CDR2 SASEGT. CDR3 length equals 15 residues. V lost 11 bases, J lost 0 bases, and 20 bases lay in between. CDR3: CAHNPGGRNSYEQYF. CDR3 DNA sequence: TGTGCCCACAACCCCGGTGGCAGAAACTCCTACGAGCAGTACTTC.

The rearrangement joins TRBV2 to TRBJ1-5; a weak D match, TRBD1 (5 bases). Deletions cut 8 bases from V and 5 bases from J, with 19 bases between. There are 15 residues in the CDR3. Germline CDR1 is SNHLY and CDR2 is FYNNEI. The CDR3 DNA is TGTGCCAGCCGAACAGGTCCCTTTAGGGATCAGCCCCAGCATTTT. Translating gives CASRTGPFRDQPQHF.

The rearrangement joins TRBV27 to TRBJ2-2; a weak D match, TRBD2 (7 bases). The CDR3 sequence is 17 residues long. Germline loops: CDR1 MNHEY, CDR2 SMNVEV (reference sequence). Trimming shortened V by 5 bases and J by 5 bases, and 21 bases separated the two germline ends. Here the CDR3 DNA reads TGTGCCAGCAGTCCCTTTTGGGGGGGCGTGCAGACCGGGGAGCTGTTTTTT. It encodes CASSPFWGGVQTGELFF.